This is a list of T cell receptor beta chains from one sample in a study of tissue T cells after allogeneic stem cell transplantation. Method: immunoSEQ multiplex PCR; TCRdb's copy keeps in-frame clones and lacks some. Seen here are 9,000 to 10,000 clones, roughly 60% observed once, and the top ten hold over 8.5%. Sequences were derived from tissue from the jejunum, sampled at autopsy. The source of these receptors is a woman aged 18-49 years with breast cancer. Each CDR3 is given with its conserved first and last residue. Fields, in order: CDR3 length, V gene, J gene, CDR3 protein.

length: 16; V: TRBV18; J: TRBJ1-4; CDR3: CASSLGQVKWGEKLFF
length: 14; V: TRBV28; J: TRBJ1-2; CDR3: CASSFSDRVSGYTF
length: 15; V: TRBV7-2; J: TRBJ1-4; CDR3: CASSISQGGNEKLFF
length: 15; V: TRBV27; J: TRBJ2-7; CDR3: CASSPGTGGINEQYF
length: 15; V: TRBV7-2; J: TRBJ2-2; CDR3: CASSFPTSGTGELFF
length: 13; V: TRBV2; J: TRBJ1-5; CDR3: CASSEEGNQPQHF
length: 15; V: TRBV30; J: TRBJ2-3; CDR3: CAYGPAGVGTDTQYF
length: 17; V: TRBV4-3; J: TRBJ2-2; CDR3: CASSQDLVLEATGELFF
length: 16; V: TRBV28; J: TRBJ1-5; CDR3: CASTERREYSNQPQHF
length: 15; V: TRBV30; J: TRBJ1-4; CDR3: CAWSSIGTGGEKLFF
length: 14; V: TRBV28; J: TRBJ2-7; CDR3: CASSIPANSYEQYF
length: 13; V: TRBV3-1/TRBV3-2; J: TRBJ2-1; CDR3: CASTGTSGYEQFF
length: 15; V: TRBV19; J: TRBJ2-2; CDR3: CASSISQGNTGELFF
length: 13; V: TRBV9; J: TRBJ1-2; CDR3: CASSPSPTEGYTF
length: 12; V: TRBV11-2; J: TRBJ2-1; CDR3: CASSLQGYEQFF
length: 13; V: TRBV7-2; J: TRBJ1-2; CDR3: CASSPRINYGYTF
length: 15; V: TRBV5-1; J: TRBJ1-1; CDR3: CASSYRTALNTEAFF
length: 14; V: TRBV7-2; J: TRBJ1-5; CDR3: CASSFRDFGQPQHF
length: 12; V: TRBV30; J: TRBJ2-2; CDR3: CAWSPGPGELFF
length: 16; V: TRBV7-2; J: TRBJ2-5; CDR3: CASSLDFAKGRETQYF
length: 13; V: TRBV7-6; J: TRBJ2-1; CDR3: CASSLVREHEQFF
length: 18; V: TRBV6-2/TRBV6-3; J: TRBJ1-5; CDR3: CASSYSPRGVGSNQPQHF
length: 12; V: TRBV10-3; J: TRBJ1-2; CDR3: CAISGGGGGYTF
length: 12; V: TRBV5-4; J: TRBJ2-3; CDR3: CASRKGGDTQYF
length: 15; V: TRBV20-1; J: TRBJ2-7; CDR3: CSASSSGTGSFEQYF
length: 15; V: TRBV5-1; J: TRBJ2-3; CDR3: CASAEAGASTDTQYF
length: 14; V: TRBV6-6; J: TRBJ1-2; CDR3: CASTLPGKMDGYTF
length: 15; V: TRBV7-9; J: TRBJ1-1; CDR3: CASSLGGGPNTEAFF
length: 15; V: TRBV10-3; J: TRBJ1-5; CDR3: CAISTGQGLNQPQHF
length: 18; V: TRBV30; J: TRBJ1-1; CDR3: CAWSNKWYRGDGNTEAFF
length: 17; V: TRBV28; J: TRBJ2-1; CDR3: CASSFTAGSMPYNEQFF
length: 14; V: TRBV7-2; J: TRBJ1-4; CDR3: CASSLTTTNEKLFF
length: 15; V: TRBV7-2; J: TRBJ2-5; CDR3: CASSLVSGLPETQYF
length: 16; V: TRBV5-4; J: TRBJ2-5; CDR3: CASSRGTSSQLETQYF
length: 14; V: TRBV24-1; J: TRBJ2-2; CDR3: CATRGRMNTGELFF
length: 13; V: TRBV2; J: TRBJ2-7; CDR3: CAGRRDRAYEQYF
length: 14; V: TRBV29-1; J: TRBJ2-5; CDR3: CSVYGTATQETQYF
length: 17; V: TRBV19; J: TRBJ1-6; CDR3: CASSEGTGRPYNSPLHF
length: 15; V: TRBV4-3; J: TRBJ2-2; CDR3: CASSHVVTTPGELFF
length: 11; V: TRBV30; J: TRBJ2-1; CDR3: CAWGGGHEQFF
length: 12; V: TRBV29-1; J: TRBJ2-5; CDR3: CSALQSQETQYF
length: 13; V: TRBV29-1; J: TRBJ2-3; CDR3: CSAGQAVGDTQYF
length: 13; V: TRBV5-4; J: TRBJ1-1; CDR3: CASRPSYNTEAFF
length: 15; V: TRBV6-5; J: TRBJ2-1; CDR3: CASSYGLASHNEQFF
length: 11; V: TRBV7-8; J: TRBJ2-7; CDR3: CASSSYYEQYF
length: 12; V: TRBV19; J: TRBJ1-2; CDR3: CASSRIGQGLTF
length: 14; V: TRBV6-5; J: TRBJ1-2; CDR3: CASRGARGGYGYTF
length: 14; V: TRBV12-5; J: TRBJ1-1; CDR3: CASGLGDFNTEAFF
length: 14; V: TRBV6-1; J: TRBJ1-2; CDR3: CASSDRWQNYGYTF
length: 15; V: TRBV4-1; J: TRBJ2-7; CDR3: CASSQLSRPDYEQYF
length: 13; V: TRBV5-1; J: TRBJ2-5; CDR3: CASSLGGRETQYF
length: 15; V: TRBV3-1/TRBV3-2; J: TRBJ2-7; CDR3: CASSLSPGQGYEQYF